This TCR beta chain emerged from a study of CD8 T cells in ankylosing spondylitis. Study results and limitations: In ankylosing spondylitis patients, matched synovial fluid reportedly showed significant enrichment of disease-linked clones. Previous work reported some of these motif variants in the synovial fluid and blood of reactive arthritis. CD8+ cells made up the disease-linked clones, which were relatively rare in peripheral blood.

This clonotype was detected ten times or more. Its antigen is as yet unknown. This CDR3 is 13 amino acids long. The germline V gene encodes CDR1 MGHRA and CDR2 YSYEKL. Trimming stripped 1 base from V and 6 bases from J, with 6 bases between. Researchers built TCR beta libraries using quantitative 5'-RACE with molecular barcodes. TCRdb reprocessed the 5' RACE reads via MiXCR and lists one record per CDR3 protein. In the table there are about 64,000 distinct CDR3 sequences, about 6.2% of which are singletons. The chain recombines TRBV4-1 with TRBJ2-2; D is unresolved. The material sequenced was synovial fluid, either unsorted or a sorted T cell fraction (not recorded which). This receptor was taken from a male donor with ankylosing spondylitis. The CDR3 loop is CASSQGVAGELFF. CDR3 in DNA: TGCGCCAGCAGCCAAGGCGTGGCCGGGGAGCTGTTTTTT.